The entry that follows covers one T cell receptor (beta chain) sequence. At a deep level, the assay was run. Replicate PCRs run on sorted subsets employed roughly 180 ng DNA, tens of thousands of T cell genomes. Sequenced by immunoSEQ multiplex PCR; TCRdb stores in-frame clones only, minus some. The sample comprises some 2,000,000 clones, nearly 97% of which are singletons, and approximately 0.13% rests with the top ten. The source of the sample is a study of shared clonotypes between healthy human individuals. Deletions cut 3 bases from V and 0 bases from J, with 7 bases between. This CDR3 comprises 14 residues. Germline loops: CDR1 SGHNT, CDR2 YYREEE (reference sequence). Recent vaccinations or acute infections were absent in the healthy HIV-negative adult donors.

Sequencing was performed on naive CD4+ T cells sorted from blood. Subset specified: CD45RA+ positively selected. The V and J genes are TRBV5-4 and TRBJ1-3; D gene unclear. The sequence was obtained from a man aged 18 to 29 in good health. CDR3 sequence (DNA): TGTGCCAGCAGCTCTTTTAGCTCTGGAAACACCATATATTTT. This codes for CASSSFSSGNTIYF.